Presented here are 19 T cell receptor beta chains from one specimen sequenced in a study of human T cells and chemical hapten exposure. Described time point: patch test 1, 2 weeks after DPC sensitization. Described treatment: therapeutic diphenylcyclopropenone sensitization with weekly scalp DPC. TCRdb recomputed calls from the RACE reads with MiXCR, one row per CDR3 protein. The sample shows 79,000 or so distinct CDR3 sequences, about 32% of them seen only once. The sequencing here drew on whole blood, taken in connection with sensitization to the hapten diphenylcyclopropenone (DPC). These receptors were taken from a man aged 40-49 years with alopecia areata. Some clones in this sample may be carry-over from other donors' samples.

The CDR3 reads CASSSPGLAGLVPGELFF. The CDR3 nucleotides are TGTGCCAGCAGTTCCCCAGGACTAGCGGGATTGGTACCCGGGGAGCTGTTTTTT. V gene TRBV6-5 combines with J gene TRBJ2-2, with 12 bases identical to TRBD2. Trimming cost V 4 bases and J 6 bases; bases outside gene matches: 12. Germline assignment: CDR1 MNHEY and CDR2 SVGAGI. CDR3 length: 18 amino acids.

The rearrangement links TRBV12-3 or TRBV12-4 to TRBJ1-1; 7 bases match TRBD1. J lost 1 base, V lost 2 bases, and 1 base had no gene match. The CDR3 is 14 residues long. The CDR3 coding sequence is TGTGCCAGCAGTTTAAGACAGGGGAACACTGAAGCTTTCTTT. It specifies CASSLRQGNTEAFF.

This rearrangement joins TRBV11-3 to TRBJ2-1, with TRBD2 matching over 10 bases. Germline assignment: CDR1 SGHNT and CDR2 YENEEA. V gave up 6 bases and J gave up 9 bases; unmatched junction bases: 5. This CDR3 has 13 amino acids. CDR3 sequence: CASSSSGSFEQFF. The CDR3 DNA is TGTGCCAGCAGTTCTAGCGGGAGCTTTGAGCAGTTCTTC.

The chain carries TRBV10-3 and TRBJ1-4, with a possible D match to TRBD1 (6 bases). Germline lookup yields CDR1 ENHRY and CDR2 SYGVKD. The CDR3 loop spans 12 amino acids. V dropped 9 bases and J dropped 6 bases, with 11 bases sitting between them. The CDR3 DNA sequence: TGTGCCATACAGGGCTTAGATGAAAAACTGTTTTTT. Amino acids: CAIQGLDEKLFF.

This clonotype occurred a few times. V gene TRBV10-3 combines with J gene TRBJ2-7, with D possibly being TRBD2 (6 bases). The CDR3 loop spans 13 amino acids. CDR1 ENHRY and CDR2 SYGVKD come from the germline V gene. Trimming took off 4 bases at V and 2 bases at J, with 9 bases between the two ends. The CDR3 sequence: CAISGGGAYEQYF. In DNA, the CDR3 is TGTGCCATCAGTGGCGGAGGGGCCTACGAGCAGTACTTC.

The V call is TRBV15, the J call TRBJ2-7; 7 bases line up with TRBD1. Looked up from germline, CDR1 is LNHNV and CDR2 is YYDKDF (reference sequence). This CDR3 comprises 15 residues. Trimming at V came to 0 bases and at J to 5 bases, leaving 7 bases not matched to a gene. The CDR3 loop is CATSRDSAGGDEQYF. Here the CDR3 DNA reads TGTGCCACCAGCAGAGATAGTGCAGGGGGAGACGAGCAGTACTTC.

A few counts support this clonotype. V gene TRBV12-3 or TRBV12-4 combines with J gene TRBJ1-1, with D possibly being TRBD1 (6 bases). The V end lost 5 bases, the J end lost 4 bases, and 20 bases lay between the germline ends. There are 16 residues in the CDR3. The CDR3 bases are TGTGCCAGCAGTGGGAGGTTTGGGGGCAGGACCACTGAAGCTTTCTTT. It translates to CASSGRFGGRTTEAFF.

This clonotype was observed a few times. This chain joins TRBV28 and TRBJ2-5; TRBD2 matches at 8 bases. The ends lost 6 bases at V and 4 bases at J; junction bases unmatched: 7. The CDR3 has 14 amino acids. Looked up from germline, CDR1 is MDHEN and CDR2 is SYDVKM. CDR3 in amino acids: CASSEREKLETQYF. In DNA form, the CDR3 reads TGTGCCAGCAGCGAGCGGGAGAAATTAGAGACCCAGTACTTC. Looking up the rest from reference TRBV28 and TRBJ2-5 gives the full variable domain: DVKVTQSSRYLVKRTGEKVFLECVQDMDHENMFWYRQDPGLGLRLIYFSYDVKMKEKGDIPEGYSVSREKKERFSLILESASTNQTSMYLCASSEREKLETQYFGPGTRLLVL.

The chain couples TRBV5-1 to TRBJ2-1; 13 nucleotides match TRBD2. Germline lookup yields CDR1 SGHRS and CDR2 YFSETQ. V dropped 2 bases and J dropped 3; count of bases not matched to a gene: 5. The CDR3 has 17 amino acids. Here the CDR3 DNA reads TGCGCCAGCAGCTTTATTGGGACTAGCGGGGTCTACAATGAGCAGTTCTTC. This encodes CASSFIGTSGVYNEQFF.

Concerning this clonotype: A single base separates this from a much larger clone, so it may be a read error. The chain joins TRBV6-5 to TRBJ2-7, with 8 bases fitting TRBD1. The CDR3 is 13 residues long. Germline V gene lookup returns CDR1 MNHEY and CDR2 SVGAGI. V gave up 6 bases and J gave up 2 bases; unmatched junction bases: 3. The CDR3 nucleotides read TGTGCCAGCAGACGGACAGGGACCTACGAGCAGTACTTC. This encodes CASRRTGTYEQYF.

As for this clonotype: At one end the junction does not follow the germline gene, possibly because of a read error. V usage is TRBV12-3 or TRBV12-4 and J usage is TRBJ1-2, with 7 bases identical to TRBD1. The CDR3 runs 17 residues. CDR3 loop: CASSPPSGQASKYGYTF. CDR3 bases: TGTGCCAGCAGTCCTCCCTCCGGACAGGCTTCTAAATATGGCTACACCTTC.

The rearrangement links TRBV28 to TRBJ1-1; 8 nucleotides match TRBD1. V trimming: 3 bases; J trimming: 4 bases; junction bases outside the gene matches: 7. Germline V gene data show CDR1 as MDHEN and CDR2 as SYDVKM. The CDR3 length is 15 residues. CDR3 DNA sequence: TGTGCCAGCAGTTTGGTGACAGGGGCGGGCACTGAAGCTTTCTTT. Protein sequence: CASSLVTGAGTEAFF. Variable domain in full (rest from reference TRBV28 and TRBJ1-1): DVKVTQSSRYLVKRTGEKVFLECVQDMDHENMFWYRQDPGLGLRLIYFSYDVKMKEKGDIPEGYSVSREKKERFSLILESASTNQTSMYLCASSLVTGAGTEAFFGQGTRLTVV.

The rearrangement joins TRBV6-5 to TRBJ1-1; tentative D call: TRBD1 (6 bases). Looked up from germline, CDR1 is MNHEY and CDR2 is SVGAGI. There are 14 residues in the CDR3. Trimming removed 5 bases at V and 1 base at J, with 11 bases between. The CDR3 DNA follows: TGTGCCAGCAGTAGAAACAGGGAGAACACTGAAGCTTTCTTT. It translates to CASSRNRENTEAFF.

V and J are TRBV6-5 and TRBJ2-3, with D possibly TRBD2 on 6 matching bases. The V and J ends lost 7 bases and 1 base respectively, with 9 bases between them. The CDR3 length is 13 residues. Germline assignment: CDR1 MNHEY and CDR2 SVGAGI. Written as DNA, the CDR3 is TGTGCCAGCAATTTAGCGGGCACAGATACGCAGTATTTT. It encodes CASNLAGTDTQYF.

This chain uses TRBV5-1 with TRBJ1-1, with D maybe TRBD1 (6 bases). V lost 4 bases and J 5 bases, leaving 18 bases between the germline ends. Per germline, CDR1 SGHRS and CDR2 YFSETQ. This CDR3 has 15 amino acids. The CDR3 spells CASSPEGRGFTEAFF. In nucleotides, the CDR3 is TGCGCCAGCAGCCCGGAGGGGAGGGGGTTTACTGAAGCTTTCTTT.

The rearrangement joins TRBV20-1 to TRBJ2-7; 7 positions match TRBD2. This CDR3 spans 18 amino acids. With 0 bases clipped from V and 2 bases from J, the junction kept 16 bases outside the gene matches. CDR1 and CDR2 from the germline V gene are DFQATT and SNEGSKA (reference sequence). Here the CDR3 reads CSARDLGVRLARTYEQYF. The CDR3 bases are TGCAGTGCTAGAGATCTAGGGGTTCGACTAGCTCGGACCTACGAGCAGTACTTC.

This clonotype was counted a few times. The V and J genes are TRBV2 and TRBJ2-1, with 8 bases fitting TRBD2. V gave up 11 bases and J gave up 6 bases; unmatched junction bases: 6. Germline V gene sequence: CDR1 SNHLY, CDR2 FYNNEI. The CDR3 runs to 12 residues. CDR3: CAGQTSGNEQFF. The CDR3 DNA is TGTGCCGGTCAAACTAGCGGCAATGAGCAGTTCTTC.

The V call is TRBV9, the J call TRBJ2-1, with D perhaps matching TRBD2 (5 bases). Germline V lookup: CDR1 SGDLS, CDR2 YYNGEE. V was shortened by 0 bases and J by 10 bases, with 8 bases between the two germline ends. This CDR3 spans 12 amino acids. The chain's CDR3 is CASSVATGEQFF. The CDR3, as DNA: TGTGCCAGCAGCGTAGCCACGGGAGAGCAGTTCTTC.

This clonotype was detected a few times. The V call is TRBV21-1, the J call TRBJ1-5. TRBV21-1 is designated a pseudogene. The CDR3 spans 13 residues. The DNA for the CDR3 is TGTGCCAGCAGCAAATCTCCTTCACAGCCCCAGCATTTT. It codes for CASSKSPSQPQHF.